These 15 T cell receptor beta chains came from one sample sequenced in a study of T cell responses to AZD1222 COVID-19 vaccine. Produced via immunoSEQ multiplex PCR; TCRdb's table is partial and in-frame only. Among 130,000 to 150,000 clones listed, more than 85% were seen once. Sequenced material: peripheral blood, taken after recovery from COVID-19. Receptors were obtained from an adult who had recovered from COVID-19.

This chain uses TRBV30 with TRBJ1-5, with D unclear. Deletions cut 3 bases from V and 6 bases from J, with 9 bases between. The CDR3 contains 12 residues. Per the germline V gene, CDR1 is GTSNPN and CDR2 is SVGIG (reference sequence). CDR3 region: CAWSAGGQPQHF. The DNA of the CDR3 is TGTGCCTGGAGCGCGGGAGGTCAGCCCCAGCATTTT.

The V and J genes are TRBV7-9 and TRBJ1-3; D is perhaps TRBD1 (5 bases). From germline, CDR1 is SEHNR and CDR2 FQNEAQ (reference sequence). The V and J ends lost 2 bases and 3 bases respectively, with 14 bases between them. The CDR3 is made up of 16 amino acids. CDR3 sequence: CASSLPQGIGGNTIYF. The CDR3 bases are TGTGCCAGCAGCTTACCCCAGGGAATCGGTGGAAACACCATATATTTT.

In regard to this clone: Distinct nucleotide sequences in the sample also encode this CDR3. This chain links TRBV9 with TRBJ2-7, with no clear D. This CDR3 region has 10 residues. The V gene's germline CDR1 is SGDLS and CDR2 YYNGEE. Trimming took off 3 bases at V and 5 bases at J, with 3 bases between the two ends. The CDR3, as DNA: TGTGCCAGCAGCGGTGACGAGCAGTACTTC. Translated: CASSGDEQYF.

The chain is built from TRBV5-1 and TRBJ2-7; perhaps TRBD1 as D (8 bases). The V gene lost 4 bases and the J gene lost 6 bases, with 14 bases spanning the gap. Germline values: CDR1 SGHRS, CDR2 YFSETQ. CDR3 size: 13 residues. The CDR3 sequence: CASSTYRGGEQYF. The CDR3 DNA sequence: TGCGCCAGCAGCACCTACAGGGGGGGCGAGCAGTACTTC.

J is TRBJ2-7 and V is TRBV3-1 (or the pseudogene TRBV3-2); D is perhaps TRBD1 (5 bases). V was trimmed by 0 bases and J by 0 bases, leaving 12 bases between them. The CDR3 covers 16 residues. CDR1 LGHDT and CDR2 YNNKEL come from the germline V gene (reference sequence). The DNA of the CDR3 is TGTGCCAGCAGCCAAGATGGGGCTAGAGTCTCCTACGAGCAGTACTTC. Protein: CASSQDGARVSYEQYF.

The J gene is TRBJ2-1, the V gene TRBV11-2, with D possibly TRBD2 on 6 matching bases. The CDR3 is made up of 14 amino acids. V gave up 5 bases and J gave up 5 bases, with 13 bases separating them. CDR1 is SGHAT and CDR2 is FQNNGV in the germline V gene. CDR3 sequence: CASSRPTRNNEQFF. The CDR3, as DNA: TGTGCCAGCAGCCGTCCGACTAGAAACAATGAGCAGTTCTTC.

The rearrangement uses TRBV29-1 and TRBJ2-7; maybe TRBD2 (7 bases). From germline, CDR1 is SQVTM and CDR2 ANQGSEA. Trimming took off 7 bases at V and 6 bases at J, with 19 bases between the two ends. The CDR3 runs to 13 residues. CDR3: CSAVGGGLGEQYF. In nucleotides, the CDR3 is TGCAGCGCCGTTGGGGGGGGGCTTGGCGAGCAGTACTTC.

The V call is TRBV5-4, the J call TRBJ2-5, with D possibly being TRBD2 (6 bases). Trimming took off 7 bases at V and 4 bases at J, with 17 bases between the two ends. The CDR3 sequence is 14 residues long. CDR1 is SGHNT and CDR2 is YYREEE in the germline V gene (reference sequence). The CDR3 DNA reads as TGTGCCAGCTCTGTCGGGGGATACCGAGAGACCCAGTACTTC. This codes for CASSVGGYRETQYF.

This clone has just a few counts. This chain links TRBV5-1 with TRBJ1-6; D is possibly TRBD1 (6 bases). There are 15 residues in the CDR3. The V gene lost 2 bases and the J gene lost 5 bases, with 11 bases spanning the gap. Germline V gives CDR1 SGHRS, CDR2 YFSETQ. The CDR3 loop reads CASSFAGADNSPLHF. The CDR3 DNA sequence: TGCGCCAGCAGCTTCGCGGGGGCGGATAATTCACCCCTCCACTTT.

The chain's CDR3 is CASSESTGGGFQTQYF. CDR3 DNA: TGCGCCAGCAGTGAGTCGACGGGAGGGGGCTTTCAGACCCAGTACTTC. This chain uses TRBV10-1 with TRBJ2-5, with a tentative D call TRBD2 (8 bases). Germline V gene lookup returns CDR1 WNHNN and CDR2 SYGVQD (reference sequence). CDR3 length: 16 residues. Trimming cost V 0 bases and J 6 bases, with 17 bases left between them.

J is TRBJ2-2 and V is TRBV9; 10 bases line up with TRBD1. Trimming at V came to 3 bases and at J to 7 bases, leaving 6 bases not matched to a gene. Germline CDR1 SGDLS, CDR2 YYNGEE. This CDR3 spans 15 amino acids. The CDR3 nucleotides read TGTGCCAGCAGCGCGACAGGGGGCGCGGGCGGGGAGCTGTTTTTT. Residues: CASSATGGAGGELFF.

The chain uses TRBV28 and TRBJ1-1; maybe TRBD1 (6 bases). Trimming pared 10 bases from V and 9 bases from J, leaving 21 bases between. The CDR3 spans 13 residues. Germline values: CDR1 MDHEN, CDR2 SYDVKM. The CDR3 sequence: CATLIRDIGKAFF. In DNA, the CDR3 is TGTGCCACCCTGATCCGGGACATAGGAAAAGCTTTCTTT. Complete variable domain (other parts from reference TRBV28 and TRBJ1-1): DVKVTQSSRYLVKRTGEKVFLECVQDMDHENMFWYRQDPGLGLRLIYFSYDVKMKEKGDIPEGYSVSREKKERFSLILESASTNQTSMYLCATLIRDIGKAFFGQGTRLTVV.

The V and J genes are TRBV11-3 and TRBJ2-1; possibly TRBD2 for D (5 bases). Per germline, CDR1 SGHNT and CDR2 YENEEA. This CDR3 has 12 residues. Trimming removed 4 bases from V and 10 bases from J, with 11 bases in between. For the CDR3, the DNA is TGTGCCAGCAGCTCCCATGGGAGAGAGCAGTTCTTC. Translating gives CASSSHGREQFF.

The chain combines TRBV6-1 with TRBJ1-1, with D uncertain. Trimming shortened V by 3 bases and J by 0 bases, and 8 bases separated the two germline ends. The CDR3 totals 14 residues. Germline values: CDR1 MNHNS, CDR2 SASEGT. CDR3 nucleotide sequence: TGTGCCAGCAGTGACAGGAGACTGAACACTGAAGCTTTCTTT. Protein product: CASSDRRLNTEAFF.

A note on this clone: Other DNA sequences within the sample encode an identical CDR3. CDR3 loop: CASSFRETQYF. CDR3 nucleotides: TGTGCCAGCAGTTTCCGGGAGACCCAGTACTTC. The chain carries TRBV12-3 or TRBV12-4 and TRBJ2-5; D gene ambiguous. This CDR3 is 11 amino acids long. Between the trimmed V and J ends, which lost 3 bases and 5 bases, there was a span of 4 bases.